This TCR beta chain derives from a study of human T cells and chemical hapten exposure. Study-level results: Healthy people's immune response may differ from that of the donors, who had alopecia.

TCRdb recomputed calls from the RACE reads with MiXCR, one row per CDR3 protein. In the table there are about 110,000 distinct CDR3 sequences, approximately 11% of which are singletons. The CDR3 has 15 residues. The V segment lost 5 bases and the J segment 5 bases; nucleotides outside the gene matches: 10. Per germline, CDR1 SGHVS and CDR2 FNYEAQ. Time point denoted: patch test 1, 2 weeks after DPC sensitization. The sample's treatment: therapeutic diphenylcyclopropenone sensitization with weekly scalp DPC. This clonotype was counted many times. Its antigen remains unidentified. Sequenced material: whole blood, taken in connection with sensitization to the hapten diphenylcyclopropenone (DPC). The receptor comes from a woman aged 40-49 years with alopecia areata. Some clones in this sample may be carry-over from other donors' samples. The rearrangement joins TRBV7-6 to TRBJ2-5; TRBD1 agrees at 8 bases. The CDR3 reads CASSLGQGLRETQYF. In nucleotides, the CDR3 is TGTGCCAGCAGCCTCGGACAGGGCCTGAGGGAGACCCAGTACTTC.